This paragraph reports one T cell receptor beta chain. Its antigen is unknown. One base away there is no much larger clone; base qualities are not given. This sample stems from a study of blood T cell repertoires in COVID-19 (dated by TCRdb to between 2020 and 2021). Turning to the overall study: The collaborator samples originated in the United States, Italy and Spain and spanned the acute and convalescent phases of COVID-19. Where available, HLA class I and class II types were obtained from metadata supplied by the sample provider rather than from assay-based typing. Samples were obtained from the ongoing ImmuneRACE study (first 160 participants) and from some 1,200 subjects provided by 6 global collaborators. The prospective study material was composed of cDNA or gDNA derived from T cells, B-cell-depleted T cells, or PBMCs. A freely available public database, intended as a resource for researchers studying the immune response to SARS-CoV-2, is where the repertoires were released. Nearly every sample came with metadata listing a de-identified subject ID, COVID-19 status, age in years and sex. Deeply sampled blood TCRbeta repertoires from subjects exposed to, actively infected with, or recovered from COVID-19 were included in the dataset.

For CDR1 and CDR2, the germline V gene lists SGHTA and FQGNSA. Germline trimming amounts to 5 bases on V and 6 bases on J, with 8 as the count of junction bases outside the gene matches. Spanning cysteine to phenylalanine, the CDR3 consists of 15 amino acids. Solely the CDR3 DNA is kept, with 45 bases framed from the first base. TCRbeta CDR3 regions were amplified from genomic DNA by means of the immunoSEQ Assay, a bias-controlled multiplex PCR. Per the original workflow: The number of nucleated cells in each sample was estimated by amplification of reference gene primers within the assay. To quantify the absolute abundance of each unique TCRbeta CDR3 rearrangement, sequence reads were collapsed and filtered. Productive Simpson clonality was computed per sample as the square root of Simpson's diversity index over productive rearrangements. This is the immuneACCESS table as TCRdb keeps it, with only in-frame sequences that have V and J called. A part of the clones is gone; compared with another copy, unresolved V genes explain less than half, and the rest is unexplained. The D gene and trimming were derived from the DNA, and the V and J assignments and clone size from that table. The sample table shows about 130,000 clones, and roughly 80% are seen once. Jointly, the top ten make up about 20% of the sample.

Summary of the overall study and its limitations: Clinical and demographic metadata were provided uncurated, with the amount varying by source and participant.

Participants in the prospective study were aged roughly 18 to 100 years, lived in about two dozen United States geographic areas, and enrolled through a virtual design. To assign participants to cohorts, the prospective study relied on clinical history that participants themselves reported in a screening survey and a study questionnaire. For ImmuneRACE Cohort 3, a participant was defined as recovered based on two consecutive negative NP/OP PCR tests, clearance by a healthcare professional, or resolution of symptoms. In the prospective study, mobile phlebotomists collected whole blood, serum and a nasopharyngeal or oropharyngeal swab from each participant. Participants in the prospective study had the option to provide additional blood draws and questionnaires over an approximately two-month period. Before DNA extraction, blood samples from the prospective study were shipped at room temperature or frozen.

Sequenced input: PBMCs or T cells enriched from blood (not recorded which). The receptor's source is a man aged 25-45 years who had recovered from COVID-19. The sequence is built from TRBV7-2 and TRBJ2-2, and TRBD1 aligns with 8 junction nucleotides. The nucleotides are TGTGCCAGCAGCCAATATCAGGGGGCAGCCGGGGAGCTGTTTTTT. It codes for CASSQYQGAAGELFF. With the portions outside the CDR3 filled from the reference TRBV7-2 and TRBJ2-2 genes, the complete variable region becomes GAGVSQSPSNKVTEKGKDVELRCDPISGHTALYWYRQSLGQGLEFLIYFQGNSAPDKSGLPSDRFSAERTGGSVSTLTIQRTQQEDSAVYLCASSQYQGAAGELFFGEGSRLTVL.